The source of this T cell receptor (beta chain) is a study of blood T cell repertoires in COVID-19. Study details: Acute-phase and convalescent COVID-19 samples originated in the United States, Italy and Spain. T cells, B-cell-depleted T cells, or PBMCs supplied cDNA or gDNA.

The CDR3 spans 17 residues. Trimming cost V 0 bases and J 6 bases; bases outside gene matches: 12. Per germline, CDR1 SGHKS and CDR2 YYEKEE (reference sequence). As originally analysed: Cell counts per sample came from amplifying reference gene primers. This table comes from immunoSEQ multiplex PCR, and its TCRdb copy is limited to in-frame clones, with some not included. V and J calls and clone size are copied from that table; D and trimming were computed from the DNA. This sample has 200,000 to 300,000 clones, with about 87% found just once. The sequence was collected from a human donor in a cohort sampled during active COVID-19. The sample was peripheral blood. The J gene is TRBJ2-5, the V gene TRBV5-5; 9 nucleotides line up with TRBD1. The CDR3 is CASSLVARDRVIQTQYF. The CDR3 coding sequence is TGTGCCAGCAGCTTGGTCGCACGGGACAGGGTCATTCAGACCCAGTACTTC.